These 10 T cell receptor beta chains were sequenced from one sample in a study of vaccination and CD4 T cells after COVID-19. These receptors lack a known antigen. Cultured CD4+ T cells had their DNA profiled by the Oncomine TCR Beta short-read assay. TCRdb passed the PCR reads through MiXCR, listing each CDR3 protein once. The table records about 9,000 distinct CDR3 sequences, approximately 20% of them present only once. Treatment indicated: roughly 10-day PBMC culture with coronavirus spike peptide pools or control peptides (ViraFEST assay). This specimen was CD4+ T cells from blood, cultured in vitro, taken after SARS-CoV-2 vaccination. Receptor source: a human donor who had recovered from COVID-19.

The chain has TRBV4-1 and TRBJ1-5; no definite D call. Trimming removed 1 base from V and 1 base from J, with 11 bases in between. This CDR3 region has 16 residues. Germline loops: CDR1 MGHRA, CDR2 YSYEKL. The CDR3 DNA follows: TGCGCCAGCAGCCAAGGGGAGGGAGGGAGCAATCAGCCCCAGCATTTT. It yields the protein CASSQGEGGSNQPQHF.

This clonotype was counted a few times. This sequence joins TRBV6-2 or TRBV6-3 and TRBJ2-7, with D perhaps matching TRBD2 (6 bases). Germline loops: CDR1 MNHEY, CDR2 SVGEGT. The CDR3 is made up of 15 amino acids. The germline V and J ends were trimmed by 3 bases and 2 bases, with 14 bases remaining between them. CDR3: CASSYTGGVAYEQYF. The CDR3 region has the DNA TGTGCCAGCAGTTATACAGGCGGGGTAGCCTACGAGCAGTACTTC.

The CDR3 DNA follows: TGTGCCATCAGGCCGGGGGCGAACACCGGGGAGCTGTTTTTT. Its protein product is CAIRPGANTGELFF. The chain recombines TRBV10-3 with TRBJ2-2, with a possible D match to TRBD2 (6 bases). Trimming cost V 6 bases and J 0 bases, with 8 bases left between them. Germline CDR1 ENHRY, CDR2 SYGVKD. The CDR3 loop spans 14 amino acids.

V and J are TRBV10-1 and TRBJ1-1, with TRBD1 identical over 10 bases. Germline loops: CDR1 WNHNN, CDR2 SYGVQD (reference sequence). The J segment lost 1 base and the V segment lost 9 bases, leaving 8 bases of the junction unmatched. This CDR3 region has 15 residues. The CDR3 loop reads CASNRDRGPNTEAFF. Here the CDR3 DNA reads TGCGCCAGTAACCGGGACAGGGGACCGAACACTGAAGCTTTCTTT.

This clonotype has just a few counts. The V and J genes are TRBV6-1 and TRBJ1-2; D is uncertain. V was shortened by 3 bases and J by 4 bases, with 12 bases between the two germline ends. The germline CDR1 and CDR2 sequences are MNHNS and SASEGT. The CDR3 has 14 residues. CDR3 nucleotides: TGTGCCAGCAGTGATTGGGTATTGGGCTATGGCTACACCTTC. Translation gives CASSDWVLGYGYTF.

In its sample, this clonotype is medium-sized. V gene TRBV6-1 combines with J gene TRBJ2-7; 11 bases are a match to TRBD2. The CDR3 sequence is 15 residues long. After removal of 6 bases from V and 5 bases from J, the junction contained 9 bases not matched to a gene. Germline values: CDR1 MNHNS, CDR2 SASEGT. The CDR3 nucleotides read TGTGCCAGCAGAGAGAGACTAGCGGGATCCAACGAGCAGTACTTC. This translates into CASRERLAGSNEQYF.

The V call is TRBV27, the J call TRBJ2-4; D is perhaps TRBD2 (7 bases). Trimming removed 1 base at V and 9 bases at J, with 13 bases between. Per the germline V gene, CDR1 is MNHEY and CDR2 is SMNVEV (reference sequence). The CDR3 spans 14 residues. The CDR3 coding sequence is TGTGCCAGCAGTTTATTAAACAGGGAGGGCATTCAGTACTTC. Translation gives CASSLLNREGIQYF.

Remarks on this clonotype: A much bigger clone sits one base away, suggesting this may be a read error. The chain uses TRBV6-1 and TRBJ2-7, with D unclear. Germline V gene sequence: CDR1 MNHNS, CDR2 SASEGT. This CDR3 is 11 amino acids long. The CDR3 sequence: CTSSHRHEQYF. The CDR3, as DNA: TGTACCAGCAGCCACCGCCACGAGCAGTACTTC.

This clonotype ranks as medium-sized. The rearrangement links TRBV4-1 to TRBJ1-1; TRBD1 might be the D (6 bases). Deletions cut 4 bases from V and 4 bases from J, with 13 bases between. The V gene's germline CDR1 is MGHRA and CDR2 YSYEKL. The CDR3 runs to 14 residues. CDR3 residues: CASSPTYRVTEAFF. CDR3 nucleotides: TGCGCCAGCAGCCCGACCTACAGGGTCACTGAAGCTTTCTTT.

V gene TRBV10-3 combines with J gene TRBJ1-3; 8 bases line up with TRBD1. CDR1 and CDR2 (germline): ENHRY, SYGVKD. V was pared by 4 bases and J by 1 base, with 3 bases of the junction left unmatched. The CDR3 is made up of 15 amino acids. The CDR3 is CAISVGDRSGNTIYF. The CDR3 nucleotides read TGTGCCATCAGTGTAGGGGACAGGTCTGGAAACACCATATATTTT.